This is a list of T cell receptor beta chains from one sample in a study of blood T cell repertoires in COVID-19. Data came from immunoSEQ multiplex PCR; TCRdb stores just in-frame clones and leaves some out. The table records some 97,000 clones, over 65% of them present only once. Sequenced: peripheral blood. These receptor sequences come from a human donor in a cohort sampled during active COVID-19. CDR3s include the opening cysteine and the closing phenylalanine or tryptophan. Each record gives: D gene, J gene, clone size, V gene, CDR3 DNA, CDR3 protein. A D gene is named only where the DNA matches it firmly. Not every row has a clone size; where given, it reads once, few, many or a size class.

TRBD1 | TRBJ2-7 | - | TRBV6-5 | TGTGCCAGCGGCGAACACGGACAGGGGTCCTACGAGCAGTACTTC | CASGEHGQGSYEQYF
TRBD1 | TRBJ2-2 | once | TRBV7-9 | TGTGCCAGCAGGACAGGGGAACACAACACCGGGGAGCTGTTTTTT | CASRTGEHNTGELFF
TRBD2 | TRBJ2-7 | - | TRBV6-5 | TGTGCCAGCACCCCTAGCGGGGGGACCTACGAGCAGTACTTC | CASTPSGGTYEQYF
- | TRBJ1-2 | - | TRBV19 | TGTGCCAGTAGTATTGACAGGAACTATGGCTACACCTTC | CASSIDRNYGYTF
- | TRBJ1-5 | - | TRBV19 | TGTGCCAGGAGTAGTATAGAACCAGGGGGCAATCAGCCCCAGCATTTT | CARSSIEPGGNQPQHF
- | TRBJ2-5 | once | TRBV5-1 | TGCGCCAGCAGCTGGGGTGGGGGGCAAGAGACCCAGTACTTC | CASSWGGGQETQYF
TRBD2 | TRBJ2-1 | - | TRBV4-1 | TGCGCCAGCAGCCAAGAGTCCCGGACTAGCGGGAGGTTTGAGCAGTTCTTC | CASSQESRTSGRFEQFF
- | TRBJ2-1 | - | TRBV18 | TGTGCCAGCTCGCCCTCACAGGGATTCAATGAGCAGTTCTTC | CASSPSQGFNEQFF
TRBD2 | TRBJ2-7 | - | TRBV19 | TGTGCCAGTAGGGAGCGGGATGACTACGAGCAGTACTTC | CASRERDDYEQYF
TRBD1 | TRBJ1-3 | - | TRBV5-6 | TGTGCCAGCAGCATAATACAGGGGAACTCTGGAAACACCATATATTTT | CASSIIQGNSGNTIYF
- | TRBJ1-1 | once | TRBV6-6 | TGTGCCAGCAGTTACTCAGAGGGGAACACTGAAGCTTTCTTT | CASSYSEGNTEAFF
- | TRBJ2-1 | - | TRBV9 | TGTGCCAGCAGCGTCACTAGTTTTGTCGGGGATGAGCAGTTCTTC | CASSVTSFVGDEQFF
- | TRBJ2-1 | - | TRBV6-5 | TGTGCCAGCGTTACGGGAGTGATCTACAATGAGCAGTTCTTC | CASVTGVIYNEQFF
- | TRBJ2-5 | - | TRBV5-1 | TGCGCCAGCAGCCACAGGGCTCACCAAGAGACCCAGTACTTC | CASSHRAHQETQYF
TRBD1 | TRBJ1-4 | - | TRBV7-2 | TGTGCCAGCAGCATAGACAGGGACAATTCGGGGAAACTGTTTTTT | CASSIDRDNSGKLFF
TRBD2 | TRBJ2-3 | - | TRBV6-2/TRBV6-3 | TGTGCCAGCAGTTACTCGACAGGGAGGACTAGCGTCGCAGATACGCAGTATTTT | CASSYSTGRTSVADTQYF
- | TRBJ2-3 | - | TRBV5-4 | TGTGCCAGCAGCTTTCTAGATACGCAGTATTTT | CASSFLDTQYF
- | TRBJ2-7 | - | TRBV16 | TGTGCCAGCAGCCTAGCACAAAGCTCCTACGAGCAGTACTTC | CASSLAQSSYEQYF
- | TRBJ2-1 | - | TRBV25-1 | TGTGCCAGCAGCGATGCTAAGTTCTTC | CASSDAKFF
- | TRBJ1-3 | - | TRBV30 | TGTGCCTGGAGGAGGTACTCCGCCTCTGGAAACACCATATATTTT | CAWRRYSASGNTIYF
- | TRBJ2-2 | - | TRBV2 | TGTGCCAGCAGTAATCGTGGGGGAGGCACCGGGGAGCTGTTTTTT | CASSNRGGGTGELFF
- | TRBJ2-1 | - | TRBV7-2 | TGTGCCAGCAGCCGCAGCGGCAGCTCCTACAATGAGCAGTTCTTC | CASSRSGSSYNEQFF
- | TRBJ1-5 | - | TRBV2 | TGTGCCAGCTCCTATGGGGGGGGGAGCAATCAGCCCCAGCATTTT | CASSYGGGSNQPQHF
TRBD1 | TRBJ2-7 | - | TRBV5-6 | TGTGCCAGCAGCCCGGGGACAGGGCATAGCTACGAGCAGTACTTC | CASSPGTGHSYEQYF
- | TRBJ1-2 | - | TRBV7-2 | TGTGCCAGCAGCGCCCGGGACTACATAGACTCCGGCTACACCTTC | CASSARDYIDSGYTF
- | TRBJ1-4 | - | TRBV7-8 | TGTGCCAGCAGCCTCGGGACATTGAATGAAAAACTGTTTTTT | CASSLGTLNEKLFF
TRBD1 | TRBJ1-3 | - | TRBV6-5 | TGTGCCAGCAGACGGGACAGTAAGCCTGGAAACACCATATATTTT | CASRRDSKPGNTIYF
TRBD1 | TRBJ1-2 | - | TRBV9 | TGTGCCAGCAGCCCTCCGGGACAGTTCTATGGCTACACCTTC | CASSPPGQFYGYTF
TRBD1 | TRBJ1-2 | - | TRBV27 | TGTGCCAGCAGGAGGACAGGCGGGGGGCTCTATGGCTACACCTTC | CASRRTGGGLYGYTF
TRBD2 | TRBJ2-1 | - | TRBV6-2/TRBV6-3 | TGTGCCAGCAGTAACGCGGGACTAGCTTACAATGAGCAGTTCTTC | CASSNAGLAYNEQFF
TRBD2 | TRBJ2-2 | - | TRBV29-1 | TGCAGCGTCGCAGGACTAGCGGTCACCGGGGAGCTGTTTTTT | CSVAGLAVTGELFF
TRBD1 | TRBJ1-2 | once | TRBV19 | TGTGCCAGTAGTCCTGGACAGGCTGGAGGCTACACCTTC | CASSPGQAGGYTF
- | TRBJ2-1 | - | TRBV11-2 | TGTGCCAGCAGATCGGTCCGGTCCCGGCGAGGCGGCGGAGCCAATGAGCAGTTCTTC | CASRSVRSRRGGGANEQFF
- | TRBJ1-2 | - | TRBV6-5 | TGTGCCAGCATATTGATAATCGAGATCTACTATGGCTACACCTTC | CASILIIEIYYGYTF
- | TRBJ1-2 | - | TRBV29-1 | TGCAGCGTTGAAGAATACGGGGCAGGGGTTGGAAATGGCTACACCTTC | CSVEEYGAGVGNGYTF
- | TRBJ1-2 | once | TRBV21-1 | TGTGCCAGCAGAGGGACTCTTCCGACCTTC | CASRGTLPTF
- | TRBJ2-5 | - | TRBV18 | TGTGCCAGCTCACCCGAGATGGACAGTCAAGAGACCCAGTACTTC | CASSPEMDSQETQYF
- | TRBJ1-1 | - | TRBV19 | TGTGCCAGTAGTATAGAACGGGGGGGAAGATTGAACACTGAAGCTTTCTTT | CASSIERGGRLNTEAFF
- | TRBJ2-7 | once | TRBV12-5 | TGTGCTAGTGGTTCAGACTACGAGCAGTACTTC | CASGSDYEQYF
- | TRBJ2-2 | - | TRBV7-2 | TGTGCCAGCAGCTTAGCATTTATACTGACGAACACCGGGGAGCTGTTTTTT | CASSLAFILTNTGELFF
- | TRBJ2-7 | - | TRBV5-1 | TGCGCCAGCAGCTTGGGTAGTGCCGGGAGCAACTACGAGCAGTACTTC | CASSLGSAGSNYEQYF
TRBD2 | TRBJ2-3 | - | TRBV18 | TGTGCCAGCTCACCTAGCGGGAGTCGGACAGATACGCAGTATTTT | CASSPSGSRTDTQYF
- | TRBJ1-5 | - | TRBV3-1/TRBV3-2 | TGTGCCAGCAGCCAAGGATGGGGGGATAACAGCAATCAGCCCCAGCATTTT | CASSQGWGDNSNQPQHF
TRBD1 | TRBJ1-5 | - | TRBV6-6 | TGTGCCAGCAGCCGACCCCTGAGAGGGACAGTTAGCAATCAGCCCCAGCATTTT | CASSRPLRGTVSNQPQHF
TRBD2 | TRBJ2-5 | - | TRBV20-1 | TGCAGTGCTAGTTTACTAGCGGGAGGCCTCAGGAAAGAGACCCAGTACTTC | CSASLLAGGLRKETQYF
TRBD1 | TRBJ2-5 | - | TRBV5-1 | TGCGCCAGCAGCTTGGGAGGGGGCACCGAGACCCAGTACTTC | CASSLGGGTETQYF
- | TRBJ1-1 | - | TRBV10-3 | TGTGCCATCACTCCGGGATCTCCCACTGAAGCTTTCTTT | CAITPGSPTEAFF
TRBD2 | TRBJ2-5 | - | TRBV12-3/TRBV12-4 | TGTGCCAGCAGGGCTAGCGGCGGGGAGACCCAGTACTTC | CASRASGGETQYF
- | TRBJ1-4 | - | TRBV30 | TGTGCCTGGAGTGAGGGGATTAGAACTAATGAAAAACTGTTTTTT | CAWSEGIRTNEKLFF
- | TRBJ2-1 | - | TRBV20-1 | TGCAGTGCTAGTCCCGTTGCGGCCTACAATGAGCAGTTCTTC | CSASPVAAYNEQFF